Reported below is one T cell receptor (beta chain). Its matching antigen is unknown. The data are from a study of T-cell memory formation after mild COVID-19. For the study at large: The TCR clusters were mostly specific to one donor.

The V end was cut by 7 bases, the J end by 5 bases, with 7 bases between. CDR3 size: 11 residues. Per the germline V gene, CDR1 is MNHEY and CDR2 is SMNVEV (reference sequence). The TCR alpha and TCR beta cDNA libraries, bearing sample barcodes and UMIs, were generated by 5'RACE using constant-segment primers. TCRdb redid the calling of the 5' RACE reads with MiXCR, one entry per CDR3 protein. This sample carries around 310,000 distinct CDR3 sequences, 20% to 25% of them seen once, and the ten largest clones take 20% to 25%. Study-level points and caveats: Clones contracting day 15 to 85 were balanced CD4/CD8; later expanders leaned CD4+. Several responding clones turned up in pre-infection memory, indicating that cross-reactive memory may have taken part.

This receptor was identified in a man between 18 and 29 years old who had mild COVID-19 (a few samples of this study predate the infection). Cell type and time point are not known. Sequencing was performed on PBMCs or a T cell subset sorted from them (not recorded which). The chain is built from TRBV27 and TRBJ2-3; D is ambiguous. In DNA form, the CDR3 reads TGTGCCAGCAAATATAGAGATACGCAGTATTTT. Residues: CASKYRDTQYF.